The clone carrying this T cell receptor (beta chain) was detected a few times. The CDR3 has 15 amino acids. The germline V and J ends were trimmed by 3 bases and 4 bases, with 16 bases remaining between them. TCRbeta library construction was performed incorporating unique molecular identifiers. TCRdb re-called the PCR reads through MiXCR, storing one row per CDR3 protein. The table lists some 490,000 distinct CDR3 sequences, roughly an eighth of them singletons. The sample comes from a study of T-cell reconstitution after alpha-beta-depleted transplantation in children. Sequencing used PBMCs from the stem cell graft donor, obtained from the stem cell graft. The clonotype originates from a human donor who donated a stem cell graft to a child with combined immunodeficiency. This sequence joins TRBV12-3 or TRBV12-4 and TRBJ2-7, with D maybe TRBD1 (5 bases). The CDR3 coding sequence is TGTGCCAGCAGTTTTGGAACAGGAGCCCGGTACGAGCAGTACTTC. The encoded protein is CASSFGTGARYEQYF.